Following are 30 T cell receptor beta chains from one sample sequenced in a study of blood T cell repertoires in COVID-19. Repertoires were generated with immunoSEQ multiplex PCR, while TCRdb's copy carries only in-frame clones and drops some. The sample lists roughly 300,000 clones, less than 85% occurring once. Sample: peripheral blood. The receptors here all came from a human donor with COVID-19, enrolled during active disease. The donor label of this sample is uncertain.

This chain connects TRBV6-5 to TRBJ2-1, with D unclear. Germline loops: CDR1 MNHEY, CDR2 SVGAGI. Trimming removed 2 bases from V and 4 bases from J, with 6 bases in between. CDR3 length equals 13 residues. Written as DNA, the CDR3 is TGTGCCAGCAGTTACCTCGGTTACAATGAGCAGTTCTTC. Translated, it gives CASSYLGYNEQFF.

In its sample, this clone was seen once. The rearrangement links TRBV19 to TRBJ2-1; D possibly corresponds to TRBD2 (5 bases). The CDR3 length is 16 residues. The germline V gene has CDR1 LNHDA and CDR2 SQIVND (reference sequence). V lost 3 bases and J lost 2, with 14 bases in between. The CDR3 loop is CASSISSGNAYNEQFF. The CDR3 region has the DNA TGTGCCAGTAGTATTTCATCCGGGAATGCCTACAATGAGCAGTTCTTC.

This clone came up once. The chain employs TRBV19 and TRBJ2-3; TRBD2 matches 10 bases. Trimming at V came to 5 bases and at J to 2 bases, leaving 4 bases not matched to a gene. Germline values: CDR1 LNHDA, CDR2 SQIVND (reference sequence). The CDR3 has 15 amino acids. For the CDR3, the DNA is TGTGCCAGTAGTCTGCTAGCGGGGGACACAGATACGCAGTATTTT. Its translation is CASSLLAGDTDTQYF.

As DNA, the CDR3 is TGTGCCAGCAGTTACTTACAGAGACCCGAAGCTTTCTTT. Residues: CASSYLQRPEAFF. This sequence joins TRBV6-6 and TRBJ1-1; D not resolved. The CDR3 is 13 residues long. Per the germline V gene, CDR1 is MNHNY and CDR2 is SVGAGI (reference sequence). The germline V and J ends were trimmed by 1 base and 8 bases, with 11 bases remaining between them.

The genes are TRBV9 and TRBJ1-6; no clear D gene. The germline V and J ends were trimmed by 3 bases and 3 bases, with 7 bases remaining between them. CDR3 size: 14 residues. In germline, CDR1 is SGDLS, CDR2 YYNGEE. The CDR3 DNA reads TGTGCCAGCAGCGCAGGCTTCTATAATTCACCCCTCCACTTT. Protein sequence: CASSAGFYNSPLHF.

This chain links TRBV3-1 (or the pseudogene TRBV3-2) with TRBJ1-5; unclear D gene. V shed 4 bases and J shed 9 bases, with 10 bases lying between them. The CDR3 totals 12 residues. CDR1 LGHDT and CDR2 YNNKEL come from the germline V gene (reference sequence). The CDR3 bases are TGTGCCAGCAGCCCGAACGCCGGGCCCCAGCATTTT. Translating it yields CASSPNAGPQHF.

CDR3 in DNA: TGTGCTAGTGGTTTTACAGGGACAAGGTTGGAAAAACTGTTTTTT. Translating it yields CASGFTGTRLEKLFF. J is TRBJ1-4 and V is TRBV12-5; the D gene is possibly TRBD1 (6 bases). The CDR3 totals 15 residues. The V gene's germline CDR1 is LGHNT and CDR2 FRNRAP. V gave up 3 bases and J gave up 8 bases, with 16 bases separating them.

CDR3 coding DNA: TGTGCCAGCAGTGCCCCGAGGTTCTCTGGAAACACCATATATTTT. Residues: CASSAPRFSGNTIYF. The gene calls are TRBV28 and TRBJ1-3; D call uncertain. Deletions cut 5 bases from V and 0 bases from J, with 11 bases between. CDR3 length: 15 residues. Germline V lookup: CDR1 MDHEN, CDR2 SYDVKM.

The chain links TRBV10-3 to TRBJ2-2; 10 bases are shared with TRBD2. Per the germline V gene, CDR1 is ENHRY and CDR2 is SYGVKD. The CDR3 has 14 residues. Trimming removed 7 bases from V and 1 base from J; junction bases left unmatched: 0. CDR3 amino acids: CAIKREGNTGELFF. Written as DNA, the CDR3 is TGTGCCATCAAGCGGGAGGGGAACACCGGGGAGCTGTTTTTT.

V is TRBV11-3 and J is TRBJ2-4, with 9 bases fitting TRBD1. CDR1 and CDR2 from the germline V gene are SGHNT and YENEEA. This CDR3 has 14 amino acids. Trimming took 5 bases from V and 13 from J; bases not matched to a gene: 12. The CDR3, as DNA: TGTGCCAGCAGCCTTTCGGGACAGGGAGGACCCCAGTACTTC. Its protein product is CASSLSGQGGPQYF.

The rearrangement links TRBV29-1 to TRBJ2-3; 8 bases agree with TRBD1. Germline V lookup: CDR1 SQVTM, CDR2 ANQGSEA. This CDR3 contains 14 residues. V dropped 3 bases and J dropped 5; count of bases not matched to a gene: 7. In DNA form, the CDR3 reads TGCAGCGTTGATGGACAGGGCATGAGAGATACGCAGTATTTT. It yields the protein CSVDGQGMRDTQYF.

The rearrangement links TRBV9 to TRBJ2-7, with 9 bases that match TRBD1. The V segment lost 1 base and the J segment 1 base; nucleotides outside the gene matches: 6. Looked up from germline, CDR1 is SGDLS and CDR2 is YYNGEE. The CDR3 contains 16 residues. The CDR3 loop reads CASSVLGTGNSYEQYF. CDR3 in DNA: TGTGCCAGCAGCGTACTGGGGACAGGGAATTCCTACGAGCAGTACTTC.

The J gene is TRBJ2-7, the V gene TRBV7-2; tentative D call: TRBD1 (6 bases). The germline V and J ends were trimmed by 0 bases and 2 bases, with 20 bases remaining between them. Per germline, CDR1 SGHTA and CDR2 FQGNSA. The length of the CDR3 is 18 residues. CDR3 sequence (DNA): TGTGCCAGCAGCTTAGCGAGGCTGGGGGCCCCATGGGCCTACGAGCAGTACTTC. Protein: CASSLARLGAPWAYEQYF.

The V gene is TRBV10-3, the J gene TRBJ1-1; TRBD1 aligns across 8 bases. Germline V gene sequence: CDR1 ENHRY, CDR2 SYGVKD. The CDR3 contains 15 residues. J lost 3 bases, V lost 3 bases, and 6 bases had no gene match. Written as DNA, the CDR3 is TGTGCCATCAGTGAAAGGGCAGGGGGCTACACTGAAGCTTTCTTT. Translated: CAISERAGGYTEAFF.

The chain recombines TRBV5-1 with TRBJ2-3, with 7 bases fitting TRBD2. CDR1 is SGHRS, CDR2 YFSETQ, per germline. V dropped 3 bases and J dropped 0; count of bases not matched to a gene: 7. This CDR3 is 16 amino acids long. The CDR3 is CASSSVAGVSTDTQYF. DNA of the CDR3: TGCGCCAGCAGCTCAGTGGCGGGAGTCAGCACAGATACGCAGTATTTT. Looking up the rest from reference TRBV5-1 and TRBJ2-3 gives the full variable domain: KAGVTQTPRYLIKTRGQQVTLSCSPISGHRSVSWYQQTPGQGLQFLFEYFSETQRNKGNFPGRFSGRQFSNSRSEMNVSTLELGDSALYLCASSSVAGVSTDTQYFGPGTRLTVL.

This clone was observed a few times. This chain connects TRBV6-5 to TRBJ1-6; possible D gene TRBD1, 6 bases. CDR3 length: 13 residues. The V end lost 6 bases, the J end lost 15 bases, and 18 bases lay between the germline ends. The germline V gene has CDR1 MNHEY and CDR2 SVGAGI. The CDR3 nucleotides read TGTGCCAGCAGCAACCCGACAGGACTTCGCCTCCACTTT. This sequence encodes CASSNPTGLRLHF.

The V call is TRBV19, the J call TRBJ2-2, with TRBD1 matching 8 bases. The CDR3 totals 17 residues. Germline V CDR1 and CDR2: LNHDA, SQIVND (reference sequence). Trimming at V came to 7 bases and at J to 6 bases, leaving 16 bases not matched to a gene. The CDR3 spells CASTIRGRRRNAGELFF. The CDR3 DNA follows: TGTGCCAGTACCATCAGGGGGCGCAGAAGGAATGCCGGGGAGCTGTTTTTT.

This sequence joins TRBV7-8 and TRBJ1-4; D remains unclear. V gave up 8 bases and J gave up 1 base, with 8 bases separating them. The CDR3 spans 13 residues. Looked up from germline, CDR1 is SGHVS and CDR2 is FQNEAQ. For the CDR3, the DNA is TGTGCCAGCCTGGGAGAAACTAATGAAAAACTGTTTTTT. The encoded protein is CASLGETNEKLFF. Using reference TRBV7-8 and TRBJ1-4 for the parts outside the CDR3, the full variable domain is GAGVSQSPRYKVAKRGQDVALRCDPISGHVSLFWYQQALGQGPEFLTYFQNEAQLDKSGLPSDRFFAERPEGSVSTLKIQRTQQEDSAVYLCASLGETNEKLFFGSGTQLSVL.

The chain joins TRBV30 to TRBJ1-1; a weak D match, TRBD1 (5 bases). This CDR3 comprises 16 residues. Germline V gene sequence: CDR1 GTSNPN, CDR2 SVGIG (reference sequence). V lost 0 bases and J 3 bases, leaving 17 bases between the germline ends. The CDR3 nucleotides are TGTGCCTGGAGTGTACGTCAGGGTTTCATCGACACTGAAGCTTTCTTT. Its protein is CAWSVRQGFIDTEAFF.

The V call is TRBV11-2, the J call TRBJ2-3; D not resolved. The CDR3 is 13 amino acids. Germline V lookup: CDR1 SGHAT, CDR2 FQNNGV. The V end lost 3 bases, the J end lost 3 bases, and 7 bases lay between the germline ends. The CDR3 coding sequence is TGTGCCAGCAGCTTTTTTAGTACAGATACGCAGTATTTT. This encodes CASSFFSTDTQYF.

Here the CDR3 reads CASSALGQGGYTF. In DNA, the CDR3 is TGTGCCAGCAGCGCTTTAGGGCAGGGTGGCTACACCTTC. This rearrangement joins TRBV7-3 to TRBJ1-2, with D possibly being TRBD1 (5 bases). This CDR3 has 13 amino acids. The ends were cut back, 5 bases at V and 7 bases at J, with 14 bases in the middle. Germline values: CDR1 SGHTA, CDR2 FQGTGA.

The rearrangement links TRBV3-1 (or the pseudogene TRBV3-2) to TRBJ1-2; 9 bases fit TRBD1. Germline CDR1 reads LGHDT; CDR2 reads YNNKEL (reference sequence). The trim removed 2 bases at V and 4 bases at J, leaving 8 bases unmatched. The CDR3 is made up of 16 amino acids. CDR3 residues: CASSQTLQGARYGYTF. The DNA of the CDR3 is TGTGCCAGCAGCCAAACTTTACAGGGGGCTCGCTATGGCTACACCTTC.

The chain is built from TRBV3-1 (or the pseudogene TRBV3-2) and TRBJ2-7; TRBD2 aligns across 9 bases. With V trimmed by 4 bases and J by 6 bases, 4 bases remained unmatched. In germline, CDR1 is LGHDT, CDR2 YNNKEL (reference sequence). The CDR3 contains 13 residues. As DNA, the CDR3 is TGTGCCAGCAGCCGTGGACTAGCGCCCGAGCAGTACTTC. Translating it yields CASSRGLAPEQYF.

V is TRBV30 and J is TRBJ1-4, with no clear D. Per the germline V gene, CDR1 is GTSNPN and CDR2 is SVGIG (reference sequence). The CDR3 has 15 residues. With 0 bases removed from V and 7 bases from J, the gap between germline ends came to 15 bases. CDR3 bases: TGTGCCTGGAGTGTACCACCCCGACGGGGTGAAAAACTGTTTTTT. Its translation: CAWSVPPRRGEKLFF.

This rearrangement joins TRBV7-9 to TRBJ2-6; TRBD2 matches 14 bases. The CDR3 contains 17 residues. Looked up from germline, CDR1 is SEHNR and CDR2 is FQNEAQ (reference sequence). With 5 bases clipped from V and 5 bases from J, the junction kept 5 bases outside the gene matches. CDR3 protein: CASSVTSGRVWANVLTF. The CDR3 region has the DNA TGTGCCAGCAGCGTGACTAGCGGGAGGGTATGGGCCAACGTCCTGACTTTC.

The chain is built from TRBV19 and TRBJ1-5; no firm D call. This CDR3 region has 14 residues. Germline loops: CDR1 LNHDA, CDR2 SQIVND (reference sequence). V was pared by 6 bases and J by 3 bases, with 12 bases between. CDR3 coding DNA: TGTGCCAGTAGCGATCTCAGAAACAATCAGCCCCAGCATTTT. It encodes CASSDLRNNQPQHF. Looking up the rest from reference TRBV19 and TRBJ1-5 gives the full variable domain: DGGITQSPKYLFRKEGQNVTLSCEQNLNHDAMYWYRQDPGQGLRLIYYSQIVNDFQKGDIAEGYSVSREKKESFPLTVTSAQKNPTAFYLCASSDLRNNQPQHFGDGTRLSIL.

J is TRBJ2-7 and V is TRBV28, with 8 bases that match TRBD2. From germline, CDR1 is MDHEN and CDR2 SYDVKM. V was pared by 8 bases and J by 3 bases, with 9 bases of the junction left unmatched. CDR3 size: 14 residues. The CDR3 nucleotides are TGTGCCAGCCGAACCAGCGGGAGACTCTACGAGCAGTACTTC. Its protein product is CASRTSGRLYEQYF. Filled out from reference TRBV28 and TRBJ2-7, the complete variable domain reads DVKVTQSSRYLVKRTGEKVFLECVQDMDHENMFWYRQDPGLGLRLIYFSYDVKMKEKGDIPEGYSVSREKKERFSLILESASTNQTSMYLCASRTSGRLYEQYFGPGTRLTVT.

This clone was observed a handful of times. In nucleotides, the CDR3 is TGTGCCAGTAGTATTAATCGTGTTGGCAGGGATTCCTCTCTTTGGGCCAACGTCCTGACTTTC. Translating it yields CASSINRVGRDSSLWANVLTF. V gene TRBV19 combines with J gene TRBJ2-6; D may be TRBD1 (5 bases). The CDR3 runs 21 residues. The V end lost 3 bases, the J end lost 5 bases, and 29 bases lay between the germline ends. The germline V gene encodes CDR1 LNHDA and CDR2 SQIVND (reference sequence).

This sequence joins TRBV5-4 and TRBJ2-7, with a possible D match to TRBD1 (6 bases). CDR1 and CDR2 (germline): SGHNT, YYREEE (reference sequence). The CDR3 is made up of 14 amino acids. With 3 bases removed from V and 6 bases from J, the gap between germline ends came to 16 bases. The DNA for the CDR3 is TGTGCCAGCAGCTCCTGGGGGCTAGCAGGCGAGCAGTACTTC. Residues: CASSSWGLAGEQYF.

The genes are TRBV19 and TRBJ2-1, with D tentatively TRBD2 (5 bases). This CDR3 is built from 14 residues. Germline CDR1 LNHDA, CDR2 SQIVND (reference sequence). Trimming shortened V by 4 bases and J by 5 bases, and 12 bases separated the two germline ends. CDR3 DNA: TGTGCCAGTAGTACGTTAGCGTTAAACAATGAGCAGTTCTTC. Residues: CASSTLALNNEQFF. The entire variable domain, with the rest obtained from reference TRBV19 and TRBJ2-1, is as follows: DGGITQSPKYLFRKEGQNVTLSCEQNLNHDAMYWYRQDPGQGLRLIYYSQIVNDFQKGDIAEGYSVSREKKESFPLTVTSAQKNPTAFYLCASSTLALNNEQFFGPGTRLTVL.